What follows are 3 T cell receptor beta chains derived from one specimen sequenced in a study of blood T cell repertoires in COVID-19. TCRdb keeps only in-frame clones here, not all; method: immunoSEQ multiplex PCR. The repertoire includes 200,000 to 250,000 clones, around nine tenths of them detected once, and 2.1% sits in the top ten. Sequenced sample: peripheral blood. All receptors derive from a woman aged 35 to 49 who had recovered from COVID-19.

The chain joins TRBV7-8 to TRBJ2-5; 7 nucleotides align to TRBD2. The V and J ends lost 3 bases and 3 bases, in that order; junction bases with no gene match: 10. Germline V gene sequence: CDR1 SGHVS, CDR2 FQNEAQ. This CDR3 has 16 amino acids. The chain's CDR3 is CASSFHTLAEKETQYF. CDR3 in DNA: TGTGCCAGCAGCTTCCACACGCTAGCGGAAAAAGAGACCCAGTACTTC.

The CDR3 loop reads CASSEWRTGGNEQYF. CDR3 nucleotides: TGTGCCAGCAGTGAATGGAGGACAGGGGGCAACGAGCAGTACTTC. V gene TRBV25-1 combines with J gene TRBJ2-7, with 11 bases that match TRBD1. The V and J ends lost 1 base and 5 bases, in that order; junction bases with no gene match: 4. CDR3 length: 15 residues. The germline V gene has CDR1 MGHDK and CDR2 SYGVNS.

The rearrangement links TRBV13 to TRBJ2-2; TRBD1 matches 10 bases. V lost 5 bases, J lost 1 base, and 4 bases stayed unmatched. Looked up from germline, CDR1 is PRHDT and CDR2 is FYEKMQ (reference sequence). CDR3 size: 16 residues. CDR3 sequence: CASSPRDRGNTGELFF. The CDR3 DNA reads TGTGCCAGCAGCCCCCGGGACAGGGGGAACACCGGGGAGCTGTTTTTT.